One sample yielded the 12 T cell receptor beta chains listed below, sequenced in a study of CD8 T cells in ankylosing spondylitis. TCRdb reprocessed the 5' RACE reads with MiXCR, giving one entry per CDR3 protein. The table lists 350,000 to 400,000 distinct CDR3 sequences, 20% of them singletons. Sequencing was performed on blood, either unsorted or a sorted T cell fraction (not recorded which). Receptor source: a male donor with ankylosing spondylitis or in good health (not recorded which).

This rearrangement joins TRBV7-9 to TRBJ2-3; perhaps TRBD2 as D (5 bases). The V end lost 7 bases, the J end lost 6 bases, and 20 bases lay between the germline ends. In germline, CDR1 is SEHNR, CDR2 FQNEAQ (reference sequence). The CDR3 spans 15 residues. The CDR3 reads CASIPAERQRDTQYF. The DNA for the CDR3 is TGTGCCAGCATTCCCGCCGAGAGGCAGCGGGATACGCAGTATTTT.

This clonotype has just a few counts. This chain joins TRBV30 and TRBJ1-1, with D hard to call. Trimming removed 0 bases from V and 1 base from J, with 9 bases in between. This CDR3 is built from 14 residues. The germline CDR1 and CDR2 sequences are GTSNPN and SVGIG (reference sequence). In DNA, the CDR3 is TGTGCCTGGAGTGTACTATCGGGGAACACTGAAGCTTTCTTT. Translation gives CAWSVLSGNTEAFF.

This clonotype was recorded at least ten times. The chain joins TRBV12-3 or TRBV12-4 to TRBJ1-2, with D hard to call. The CDR3 is 13 amino acids. V lost 5 bases and J lost 5, with 12 bases in between. The CDR3 DNA follows: TGTGCCAGCAGTGCCCGGGTTGGATATGGCTACACCTTC. Protein product: CASSARVGYGYTF.

The sample holds a few counts of this clonotype. This chain uses TRBV20-1 with TRBJ2-1, with TRBD2 matching 11 bases. Germline V gene lookup returns CDR1 DFQATT and CDR2 SNEGSKA (reference sequence). After removal of 4 bases from V and 8 bases from J, the junction contained 7 bases not matched to a gene. The CDR3 is made up of 14 amino acids. The CDR3 DNA reads as TGCAGTGCTAATCCTAGCGGGGGGTGGTATGAGCAGTTCTTC. Its protein is CSANPSGGWYEQFF.

The rearrangement joins TRBV18 to TRBJ2-7, with D possibly matching TRBD1 (6 bases). There are 14 residues in the CDR3. The germline gives CDR1 KGHSH, CDR2 LQKENI. The germline V and J ends were trimmed by 5 bases and 6 bases, with 17 bases remaining between them. The CDR3 nucleotides are TGTGCCAGCTCAATAACAGGGTCTGGCGGCGAGCAGTACTTC. This gives the protein CASSITGSGGEQYF.

The CDR3 DNA reads as TGCAGTGCTAGAGTATTCCCGATGGCTGAAGCTTTCTTT. This encodes CSARVFPMAEAFF. The chain combines TRBV20-1 with TRBJ1-1; no reliable D call. The germline V and J ends were trimmed by 1 base and 6 bases, with 12 bases remaining between them. CDR1 is DFQATT, CDR2 SNEGSKA, per germline (reference sequence). CDR3 size: 13 residues.

The chain is built from TRBV4-1 and TRBJ1-6; D remains ambiguous. Trimming took off 1 base at V and 1 base at J, with 17 bases between the two ends. The CDR3 spans 19 residues. Per germline, CDR1 MGHRA and CDR2 YSYEKL. DNA of the CDR3: TGCGCCAGCAGCCAAGGAGCCCAAAGCGTTACTTCCTATAATTCACCCCTCCACTTT. Its translation: CASSQGAQSVTSYNSPLHF.

The gene calls are TRBV12-3 or TRBV12-4 and TRBJ1-3; D gene unclear. The CDR3 runs to 15 residues. V lost 7 bases, J lost 0 bases, and 13 bases lay in between. DNA for the CDR3: TGTGCCAGCACCGAAGATTTTTTCTCTGGAAACACCATATATTTT. Protein product: CASTEDFFSGNTIYF.

This clonotype was detected a few times. The gene calls are TRBV7-3 and TRBJ2-7, with 7 bases identical to TRBD1. The CDR3 contains 14 residues. Unmatched junction bases numbered 5, after V lost 3 bases and J lost 3 bases. From germline, CDR1 is SGHTA and CDR2 FQGTGA. CDR3 sequence: CASSFIQGVYEQYF. The CDR3 nucleotides are TGTGCCAGCAGCTTTATCCAGGGGGTCTACGAGCAGTACTTC.

This clonotype was detected ten times or more. The CDR3 DNA reads as TGTGCCAGCAGTGCCTACAATGAGCAGTTCTTC. Residues: CASSAYNEQFF. The rearrangement links TRBV27 to TRBJ2-1; no clear D. V lost 5 bases, J lost 2 bases, and 1 base lay in between. Germline V gene lookup returns CDR1 MNHEY and CDR2 SMNVEV (reference sequence). The CDR3 spans 11 residues.

The gene calls are TRBV2 and TRBJ2-7; D call uncertain. From germline, CDR1 is SNHLY and CDR2 FYNNEI. Trimming cost V 8 bases and J 5 bases, with 13 bases left between them. The CDR3 consists of 12 residues. CDR3 sequence reads: CASHRAVHEQYF. The DNA of the CDR3 is TGTGCCAGCCACCGAGCAGTGCACGAGCAGTACTTC.

Regarding this clonotype: The junction differs from germline at one of its ends, possibly a read error. The chain uses TRBV27 and TRBJ2-2, with 7 nucleotides matching TRBD2. Looked up from germline, CDR1 is MNHEY and CDR2 is SMNVEV (reference sequence). CDR3 length equals 17 residues. CDR3 sequence reads: CASSLSTSQLNTGELFF. The CDR3 nucleotides read TGTGCCAGCAGTCTATCGACTAGCCAGCTCAACACCGGGGAGCTGTTTTTT.